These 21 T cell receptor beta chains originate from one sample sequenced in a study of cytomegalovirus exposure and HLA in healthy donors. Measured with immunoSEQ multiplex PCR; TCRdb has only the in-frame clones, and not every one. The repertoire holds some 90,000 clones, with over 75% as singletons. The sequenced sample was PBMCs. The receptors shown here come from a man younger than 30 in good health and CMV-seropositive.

CDR3 amino acids: CASSVARPNLNTGELFF. The CDR3 DNA reads as TGTGCCAGCAGCGTAGCTAGGCCGAATCTTAACACCGGGGAGCTGTTTTTT. The chain uses TRBV9 and TRBJ2-2; no firm D call. V lost 0 bases to trimming and J lost 2 bases, with 14 bases between them. From germline, CDR1 is SGDLS and CDR2 YYNGEE. CDR3 length equals 17 residues.

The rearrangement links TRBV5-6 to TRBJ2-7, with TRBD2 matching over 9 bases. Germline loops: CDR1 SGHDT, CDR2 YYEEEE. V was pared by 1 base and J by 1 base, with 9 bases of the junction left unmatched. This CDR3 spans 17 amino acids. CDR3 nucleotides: TGTGCCAGCAGCTTGCCTAGCGGGATATCAGGGTCCTACGAGCAGTACTTC. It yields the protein CASSLPSGISGSYEQYF.

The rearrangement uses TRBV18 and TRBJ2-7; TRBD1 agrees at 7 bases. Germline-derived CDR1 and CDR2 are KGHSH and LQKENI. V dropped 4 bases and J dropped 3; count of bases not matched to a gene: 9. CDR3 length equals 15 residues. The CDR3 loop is CASSLGQHYFYEQYF. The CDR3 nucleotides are TGTGCCAGCTCACTGGGACAGCATTATTTCTACGAGCAGTACTTC.

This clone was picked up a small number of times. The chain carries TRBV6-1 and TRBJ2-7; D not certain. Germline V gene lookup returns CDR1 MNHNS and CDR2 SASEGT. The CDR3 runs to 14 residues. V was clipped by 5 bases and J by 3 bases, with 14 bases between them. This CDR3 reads CASSISFSIYEQYF. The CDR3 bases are TGTGCCAGCAGTATAAGTTTCAGTATCTACGAGCAGTACTTC.

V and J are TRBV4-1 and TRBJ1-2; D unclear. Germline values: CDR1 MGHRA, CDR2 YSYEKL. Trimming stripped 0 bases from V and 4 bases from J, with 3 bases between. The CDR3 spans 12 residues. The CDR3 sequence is CASSQDSYGYTF. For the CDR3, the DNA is TGCGCCAGCAGCCAAGACAGCTATGGCTACACCTTC.

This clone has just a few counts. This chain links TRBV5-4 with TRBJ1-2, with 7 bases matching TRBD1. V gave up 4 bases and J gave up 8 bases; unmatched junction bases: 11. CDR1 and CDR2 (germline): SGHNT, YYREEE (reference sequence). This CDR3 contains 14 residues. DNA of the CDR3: TGTGCCAGCAGCGAGACAGGGCGTCCGACGGGCTACACCTTC. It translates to CASSETGRPTGYTF.

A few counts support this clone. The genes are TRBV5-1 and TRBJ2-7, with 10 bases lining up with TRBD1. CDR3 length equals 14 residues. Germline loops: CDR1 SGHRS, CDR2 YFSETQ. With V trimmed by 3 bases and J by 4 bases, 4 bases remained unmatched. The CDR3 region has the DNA TGCGCCAGCAGCTCGGGACAGGGGCAGTACGAGCAGTACTTC. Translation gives CASSSGQGQYEQYF.

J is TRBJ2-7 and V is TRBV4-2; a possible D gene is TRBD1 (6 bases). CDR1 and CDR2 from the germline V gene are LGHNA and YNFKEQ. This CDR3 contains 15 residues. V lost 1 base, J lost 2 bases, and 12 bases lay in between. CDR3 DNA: TGTGCCAGCAGCCAAGTGGGGGCAGGGACCTACGAGCAGTACTTC. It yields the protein CASSQVGAGTYEQYF.

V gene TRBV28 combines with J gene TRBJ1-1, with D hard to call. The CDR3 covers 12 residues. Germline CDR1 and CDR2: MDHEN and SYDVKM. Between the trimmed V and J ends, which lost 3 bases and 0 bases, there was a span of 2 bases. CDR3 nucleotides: TGTGCCAGCAGTTTCATGAACACTGAAGCTTTCTTT. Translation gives CASSFMNTEAFF.

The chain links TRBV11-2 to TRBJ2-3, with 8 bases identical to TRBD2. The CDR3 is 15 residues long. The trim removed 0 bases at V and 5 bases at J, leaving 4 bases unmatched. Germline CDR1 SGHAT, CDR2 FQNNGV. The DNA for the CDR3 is TGTGCCAGCAGCTTAGAACAGCGGGGGTTAGATACGCAGTATTTT. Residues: CASSLEQRGLDTQYF.

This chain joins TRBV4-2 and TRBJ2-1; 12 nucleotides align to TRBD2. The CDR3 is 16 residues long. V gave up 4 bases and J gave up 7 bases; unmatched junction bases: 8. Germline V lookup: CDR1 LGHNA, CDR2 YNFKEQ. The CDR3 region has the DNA TGTGCCAGCAGCCGTCCCACTAGCGGGGGGAGAAATGAGCAGTTCTTC. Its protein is CASSRPTSGGRNEQFF.

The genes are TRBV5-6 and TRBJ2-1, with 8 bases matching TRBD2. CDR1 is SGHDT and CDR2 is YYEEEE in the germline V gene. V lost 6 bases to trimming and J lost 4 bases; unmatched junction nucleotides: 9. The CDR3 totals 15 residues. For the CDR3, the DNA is TGTGCCAGCATGCGTGAGACTAGCGCATACAATGAGCAGTTCTTC. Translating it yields CASMRETSAYNEQFF.

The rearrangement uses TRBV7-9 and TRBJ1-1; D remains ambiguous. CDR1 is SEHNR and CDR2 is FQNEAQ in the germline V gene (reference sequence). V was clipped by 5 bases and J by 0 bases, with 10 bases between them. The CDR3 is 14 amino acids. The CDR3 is CASSKSAMNTEAFF. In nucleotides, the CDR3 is TGTGCCAGCAGCAAGAGTGCAATGAACACTGAAGCTTTCTTT.

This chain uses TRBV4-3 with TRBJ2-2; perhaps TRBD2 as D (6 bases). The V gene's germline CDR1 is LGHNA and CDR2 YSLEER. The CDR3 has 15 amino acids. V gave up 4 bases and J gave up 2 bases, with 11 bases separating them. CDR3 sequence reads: CASSPGTFNTGELFF. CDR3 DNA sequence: TGCGCCAGCAGCCCTGGGACTTTTAACACCGGGGAGCTGTTTTTT.

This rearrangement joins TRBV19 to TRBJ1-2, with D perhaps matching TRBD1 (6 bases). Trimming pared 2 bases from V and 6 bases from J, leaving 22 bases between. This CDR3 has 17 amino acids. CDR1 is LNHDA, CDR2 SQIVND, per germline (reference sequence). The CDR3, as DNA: TGTGCCAGTAGTATATCCAGGGGCGTTTTCGGAGAGGATGGCTACACCTTC. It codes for CASSISRGVFGEDGYTF.

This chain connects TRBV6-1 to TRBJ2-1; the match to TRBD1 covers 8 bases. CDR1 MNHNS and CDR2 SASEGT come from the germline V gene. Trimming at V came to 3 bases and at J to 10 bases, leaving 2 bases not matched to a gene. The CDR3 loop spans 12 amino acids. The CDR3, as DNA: TGTGCCAGCAGTGACCGGGACAGGGAGCAGTTCTTC. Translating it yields CASSDRDREQFF.

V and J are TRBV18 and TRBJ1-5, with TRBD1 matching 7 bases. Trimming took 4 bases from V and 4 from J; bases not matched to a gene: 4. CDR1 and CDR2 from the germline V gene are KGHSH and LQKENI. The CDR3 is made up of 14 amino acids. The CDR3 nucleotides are TGTGCCAGCTCACTTGGACAGGAAAATCAGCCCCAGCATTTT. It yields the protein CASSLGQENQPQHF. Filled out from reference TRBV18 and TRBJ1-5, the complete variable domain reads NAGVMQNPRHLVRRRGQEARLRCSPMKGHSHVYWYRQLPEEGLKFMVYLQKENIIDESGMPKERFSAEFPKEGPSILRIQQVVRGDSAAYFCASSLGQENQPQHFGDGTRLSIL.

The CDR3 coding sequence is TGTGCCAGCAGCCAAGGACAGGGGGCCTACGAGCAGTACTTC. Protein product: CASSQGQGAYEQYF. The rearrangement links TRBV4-2 to TRBJ2-7; the match to TRBD1 covers 9 bases. The CDR3 is 14 amino acids. With V trimmed by 1 base and J by 2 bases, 0 bases remained unmatched. CDR1 LGHNA and CDR2 YNFKEQ come from the germline V gene.

This CDR3 is CASRVRDRAYNEQFF. The CDR3, as DNA: TGTGCCAGCAGAGTCCGGGACAGGGCCTACAATGAGCAGTTCTTC. The chain employs TRBV27 and TRBJ2-1, with 9 bases matching TRBD1. Looked up from germline, CDR1 is MNHEY and CDR2 is SMNVEV (reference sequence). Trimming cost V 6 bases and J 2 bases; bases outside gene matches: 5. The CDR3 loop spans 15 amino acids.

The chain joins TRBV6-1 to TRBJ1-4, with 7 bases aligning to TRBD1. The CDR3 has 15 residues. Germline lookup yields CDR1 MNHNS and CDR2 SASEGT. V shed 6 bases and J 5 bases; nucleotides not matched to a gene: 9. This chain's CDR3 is CASRAGTANNEKLFF. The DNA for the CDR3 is TGTGCCAGCAGAGCCGGGACAGCCAACAATGAAAAACTGTTTTTT.

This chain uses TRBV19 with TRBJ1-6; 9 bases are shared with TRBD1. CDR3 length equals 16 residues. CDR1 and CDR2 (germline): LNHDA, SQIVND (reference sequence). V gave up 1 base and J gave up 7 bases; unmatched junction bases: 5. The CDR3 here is CASSIAQGAGNSPLHF. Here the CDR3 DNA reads TGTGCCAGTAGTATAGCACAGGGGGCAGGGAATTCACCCCTCCACTTT.